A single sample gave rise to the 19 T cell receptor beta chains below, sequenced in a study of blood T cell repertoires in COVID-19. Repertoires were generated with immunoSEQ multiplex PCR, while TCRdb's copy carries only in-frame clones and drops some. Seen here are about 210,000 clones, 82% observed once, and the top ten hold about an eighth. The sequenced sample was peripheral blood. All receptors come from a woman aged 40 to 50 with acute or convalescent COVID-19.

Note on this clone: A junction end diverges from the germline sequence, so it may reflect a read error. The CDR3 DNA is TGTGCTAGTGGTGCCGCGGGACAGGGGAAGAATTTT. Protein product: CASGAAGQGKNF. This chain connects TRBV12-5 to TRBJ2-3; TRBD1 matches 10 bases. CDR3 length: 12 residues. Germline V gives CDR1 LGHNT, CDR2 FRNRAP.

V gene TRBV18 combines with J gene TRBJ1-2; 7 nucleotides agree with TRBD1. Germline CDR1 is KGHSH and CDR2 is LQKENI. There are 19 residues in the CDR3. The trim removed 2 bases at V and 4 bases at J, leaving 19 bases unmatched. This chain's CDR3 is CASSPGRSRTGALFYGYTF. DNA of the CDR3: TGTGCCAGCTCACCAGGGAGATCCCGGACAGGCGCCCTATTCTATGGCTACACCTTC.

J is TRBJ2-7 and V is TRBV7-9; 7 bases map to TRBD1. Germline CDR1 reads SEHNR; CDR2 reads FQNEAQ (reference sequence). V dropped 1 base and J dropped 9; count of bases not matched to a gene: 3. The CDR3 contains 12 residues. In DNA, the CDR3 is TGTGCCAGCAGCTTAGAAGGGGGCGTGCAGTACTTC. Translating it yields CASSLEGGVQYF. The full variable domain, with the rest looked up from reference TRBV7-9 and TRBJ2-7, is DTGVSQNPRHKITKRGQNVTFRCDPISEHNRLYWYRQTLGQGPEFLTYFQNEAQLEKSRLLSDRFSAERPKGSFSTLEIQRTEQGDSAMYLCASSLEGGVQYFGPGTRLTVT.

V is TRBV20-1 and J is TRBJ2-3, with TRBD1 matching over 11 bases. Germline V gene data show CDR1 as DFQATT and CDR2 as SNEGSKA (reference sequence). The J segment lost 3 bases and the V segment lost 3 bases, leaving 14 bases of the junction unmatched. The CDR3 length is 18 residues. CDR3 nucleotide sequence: TGCAGTGCTAGTTTGGGACAGGGGGATTTGGTCGGGACAGATACGCAGTATTTT. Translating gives CSASLGQGDLVGTDTQYF.

The CDR3 protein is CASSWGTGTGGYGYTF. CDR3 sequence (DNA): TGTGCCAGCAGCTGGGGGACCGGGACAGGGGGCTATGGCTACACCTTC. The chain has TRBV7-6 and TRBJ1-2, with 11 bases matching TRBD1. CDR3 length equals 16 residues. Trimming removed 4 bases from V and 4 bases from J; junction bases left unmatched: 8. CDR1 is SGHVS and CDR2 is FNYEAQ in the germline V gene.

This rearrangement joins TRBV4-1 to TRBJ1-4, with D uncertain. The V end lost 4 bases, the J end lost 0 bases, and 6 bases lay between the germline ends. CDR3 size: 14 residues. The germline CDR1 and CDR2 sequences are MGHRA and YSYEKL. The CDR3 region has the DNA TGCGCCAGCAGCCCCCAGGCAACTAATGAAAAACTGTTTTTT. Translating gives CASSPQATNEKLFF.

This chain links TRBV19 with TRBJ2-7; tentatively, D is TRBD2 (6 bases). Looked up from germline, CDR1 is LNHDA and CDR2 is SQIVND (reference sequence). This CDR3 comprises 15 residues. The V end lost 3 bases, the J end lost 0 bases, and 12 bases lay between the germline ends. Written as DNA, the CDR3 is TGTGCCAGTAGTATGCGGCTAGCGCCCTCCTACGAGCAGTACTTC. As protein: CASSMRLAPSYEQYF.

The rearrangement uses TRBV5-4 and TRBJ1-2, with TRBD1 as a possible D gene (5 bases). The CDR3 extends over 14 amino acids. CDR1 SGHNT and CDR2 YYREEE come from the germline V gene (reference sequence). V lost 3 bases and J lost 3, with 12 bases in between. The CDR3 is CASSSGWGDYGYTF. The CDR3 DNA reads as TGTGCCAGCAGCTCTGGGTGGGGCGACTATGGCTACACCTTC.

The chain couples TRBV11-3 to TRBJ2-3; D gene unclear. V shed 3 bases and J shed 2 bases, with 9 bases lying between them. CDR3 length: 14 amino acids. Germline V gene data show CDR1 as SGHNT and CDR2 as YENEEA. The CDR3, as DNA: TGTGCCAGCAGCTTGGGCAGGCTCACAGATACGCAGTATTTT. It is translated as CASSLGRLTDTQYF. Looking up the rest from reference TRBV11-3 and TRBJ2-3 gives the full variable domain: EAGVVQSPRYKIIEKKQPVAFWCNPISGHNTLYWYLQNLGQGPELLIRYENEEAVDDSQLPKDRFSAERLKGVDSTLKIQPAELGDSAVYLCASSLGRLTDTQYFGPGTRLTVL.

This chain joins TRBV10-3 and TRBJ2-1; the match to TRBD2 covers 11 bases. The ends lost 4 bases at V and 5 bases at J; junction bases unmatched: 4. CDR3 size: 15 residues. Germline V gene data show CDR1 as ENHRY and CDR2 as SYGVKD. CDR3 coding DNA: TGTGCCATCAGTGGGGTAGCGGGGGGGGACAATGAGCAGTTCTTC. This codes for CAISGVAGGDNEQFF.

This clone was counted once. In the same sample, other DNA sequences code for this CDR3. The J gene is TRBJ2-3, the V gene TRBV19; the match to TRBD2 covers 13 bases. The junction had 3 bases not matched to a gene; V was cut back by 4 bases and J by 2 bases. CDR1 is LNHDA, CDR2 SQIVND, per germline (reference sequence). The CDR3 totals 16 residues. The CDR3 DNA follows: TGTGCCAGTAGTACAGGACTAGCGGGGGTCACAGATACGCAGTATTTT. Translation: CASSTGLAGVTDTQYF.

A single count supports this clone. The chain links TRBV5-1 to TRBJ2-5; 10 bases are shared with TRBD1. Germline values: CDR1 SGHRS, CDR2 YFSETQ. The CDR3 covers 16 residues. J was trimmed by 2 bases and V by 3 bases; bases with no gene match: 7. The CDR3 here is CASSYSDRGPQETQYF. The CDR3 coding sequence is TGCGCCAGCAGCTACTCCGACAGGGGGCCACAAGAGACCCAGTACTTC.

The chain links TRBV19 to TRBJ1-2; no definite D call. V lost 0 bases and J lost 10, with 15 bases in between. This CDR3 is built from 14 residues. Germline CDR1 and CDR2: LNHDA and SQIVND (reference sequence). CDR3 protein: CASSIEERRTAYTF. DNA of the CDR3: TGTGCCAGTAGTATAGAGGAACGGAGGACGGCCTACACCTTC.

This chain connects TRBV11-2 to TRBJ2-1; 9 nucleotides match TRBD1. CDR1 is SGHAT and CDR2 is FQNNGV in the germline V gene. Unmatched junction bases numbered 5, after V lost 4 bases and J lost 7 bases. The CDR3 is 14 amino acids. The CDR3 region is CASSWDRASNEQFF. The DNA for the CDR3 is TGTGCCAGCAGCTGGGACAGGGCTTCTAATGAGCAGTTCTTC.

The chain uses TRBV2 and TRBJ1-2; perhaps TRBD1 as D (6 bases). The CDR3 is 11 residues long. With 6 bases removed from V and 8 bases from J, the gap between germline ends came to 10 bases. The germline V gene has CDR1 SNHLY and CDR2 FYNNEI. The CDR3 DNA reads TGTGCCAGCAGACAGGGCCTGGGCTACACCTTC. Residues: CASRQGLGYTF.

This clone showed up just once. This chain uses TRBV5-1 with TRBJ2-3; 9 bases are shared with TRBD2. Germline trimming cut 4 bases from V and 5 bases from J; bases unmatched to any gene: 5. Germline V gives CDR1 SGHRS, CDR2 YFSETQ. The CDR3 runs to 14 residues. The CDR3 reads CASSPSGVIDTQYF. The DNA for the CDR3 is TGCGCCAGCAGCCCTAGCGGGGTAATAGATACGCAGTATTTT.

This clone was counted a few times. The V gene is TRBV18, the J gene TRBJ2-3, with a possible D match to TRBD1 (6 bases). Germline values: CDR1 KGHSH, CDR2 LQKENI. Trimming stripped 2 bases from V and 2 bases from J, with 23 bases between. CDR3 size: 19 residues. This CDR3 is CASSPIAKGHQKLTDTQYF. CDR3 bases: TGTGCCAGCTCACCAATCGCGAAGGGACACCAAAAACTCACAGATACGCAGTATTTT. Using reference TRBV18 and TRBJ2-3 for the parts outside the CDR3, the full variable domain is NAGVMQNPRHLVRRRGQEARLRCSPMKGHSHVYWYRQLPEEGLKFMVYLQKENIIDESGMPKERFSAEFPKEGPSILRIQQVVRGDSAAYFCASSPIAKGHQKLTDTQYFGPGTRLTVL.

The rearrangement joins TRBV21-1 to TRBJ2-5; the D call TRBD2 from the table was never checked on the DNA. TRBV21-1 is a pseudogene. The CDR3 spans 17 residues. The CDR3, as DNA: TGTGCCAGCAGCGCTCCGCCCGGGGGGGGCCGGGGGAAGACCCAGTACTTC. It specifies CASSAPPGGGRGKTQYF.

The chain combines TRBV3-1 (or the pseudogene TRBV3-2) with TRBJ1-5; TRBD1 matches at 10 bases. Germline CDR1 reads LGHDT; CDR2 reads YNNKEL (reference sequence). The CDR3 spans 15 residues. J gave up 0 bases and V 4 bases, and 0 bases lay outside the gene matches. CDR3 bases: TGTGCCAGCAGCCGGACAGGGGGTAGCAATCAGCCCCAGCATTTT. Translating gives CASSRTGGSNQPQHF.